The 30 T cell receptor beta chains in this list originate from one sample, sequenced in a study of cytomegalovirus exposure and HLA in healthy donors. Generated by immunoSEQ multiplex PCR, the TCRdb table keeps only in-frame clones and is missing some. The repertoire holds roughly 300,000 clones, with roughly 87% as singletons. The sequencing input was PBMCs. The receptor source for this set is a woman aged 25 to 39 in good health and CMV-seropositive.

The chain employs TRBV6-5 and TRBJ2-7; TRBD1 matches 7 bases. The CDR3 extends over 11 amino acids. V gave up 6 bases and J gave up 4 bases; unmatched junction bases: 0. The germline V gene has CDR1 MNHEY and CDR2 SVGAGI. The CDR3 nucleotides read TGTGCCAGCAGGACAGGGTACGAGCAGTACTTC. Translation: CASRTGYEQYF.

The gene calls are TRBV28 and TRBJ2-3; tentative D call: TRBD2 (5 bases). The V end was cut by 6 bases, the J end by 2 bases, with 12 bases between. The CDR3 runs 14 residues. Looked up from germline, CDR1 is MDHEN and CDR2 is SYDVKM. The CDR3 nucleotides are TGTGCCAGCAGCGATAAGCGGTCCACAGATACGCAGTATTTT. It translates to CASSDKRSTDTQYF. Using reference TRBV28 and TRBJ2-3 for the parts outside the CDR3, the full variable domain is DVKVTQSSRYLVKRTGEKVFLECVQDMDHENMFWYRQDPGLGLRLIYFSYDVKMKEKGDIPEGYSVSREKKERFSLILESASTNQTSMYLCASSDKRSTDTQYFGPGTRLTVL.

The gene calls are TRBV6-1 and TRBJ1-2; D gene unclear. The CDR3 contains 16 residues. V lost 2 bases and J lost 0, with 13 bases in between. Germline CDR1 MNHNS, CDR2 SASEGT. CDR3 DNA: TGTGCCAGCAGTGAAAACCCCAGGCCCTCTAACTATGGCTACACCTTC. Translation gives CASSENPRPSNYGYTF.

The chain has TRBV2 and TRBJ1-1, with 7 bases lining up with TRBD1. Looked up from germline, CDR1 is SNHLY and CDR2 is FYNNEI. The CDR3 consists of 16 residues. J lost 0 bases, V lost 3 bases, and 7 bases had no gene match. CDR3: CASSDPRDRLNTEAFF. The CDR3 bases are TGTGCCAGCAGTGATCCGCGGGACAGACTGAACACTGAAGCTTTCTTT. Variable domain in full (rest from reference TRBV2 and TRBJ1-1): EPEVTQTPSHQVTQMGQEVILRCVPISNHLYFYWYRQILGQKVEFLVSFYNNEISEKSEIFDDQFSVERPDGSNFTLKIRSTKLEDSAMYFCASSDPRDRLNTEAFFGQGTRLTVV.

V is TRBV7-6 and J is TRBJ1-5; no clear D. CDR1 SGHVS and CDR2 FNYEAQ come from the germline V gene. This CDR3 comprises 12 residues. The V and J ends lost 1 base and 6 bases respectively, with 4 bases between them. The chain's CDR3 is CASSLGGQPQHF. CDR3 in DNA: TGTGCCAGCAGCTTAGGGGGTCAGCCCCAGCATTTT.

V and J are TRBV28 and TRBJ1-4; no firm D call. Germline-derived CDR1 and CDR2 are MDHEN and SYDVKM. V was cut by 4 bases and J by 8 bases, with 14 bases left in between. The CDR3 has 14 amino acids. The CDR3 region has the DNA TGTGCCAGCAGTTCTAACGGACTAATAGAAAAACTGTTTTTT. Translated: CASSSNGLIEKLFF.

The chain carries TRBV19 and TRBJ1-2; 12 nucleotides line up with TRBD1. This CDR3 is 16 amino acids long. V shed 3 bases, J shed 6 bases, and the junction held 8 bases outside the gene matches. Germline CDR1 and CDR2: LNHDA and SQIVND (reference sequence). CDR3 amino acids: CASSMGQGAFSNGYTF. CDR3 in DNA: TGTGCCAGTAGTATGGGACAGGGGGCGTTTTCGAATGGCTACACCTTC.

Here the CDR3 DNA reads TGTGCCAGCAGTGAAGCGCAAGGACGCCAAGAGACCCAGTACTTC. It is translated as CASSEAQGRQETQYF. The chain employs TRBV6-1 and TRBJ2-5; no clear D. CDR3 size: 15 residues. Germline CDR1 and CDR2: MNHNS and SASEGT. The V end was cut by 0 bases, the J end by 1 base, with 9 bases between.

In this sample, this clone turned up a few times. V and J are TRBV27 and TRBJ2-7; possible D gene TRBD1, 6 bases. Germline values: CDR1 MNHEY, CDR2 SMNVEV (reference sequence). V lost 5 bases to trimming and J lost 4 bases, with 18 bases between them. The CDR3 has 15 residues. CDR3 bases: TGTGCCAGCAGTCCGGGACACCGGTTGGGGTACGAGCAGTACTTC. Amino acid sequence: CASSPGHRLGYEQYF.

The V and J genes are TRBV7-3 and TRBJ2-1; D uncertain. Trimming took 3 bases from V and 6 from J, leaving 9 bases between them. The CDR3 extends over 13 amino acids. Germline values: CDR1 SGHTA, CDR2 FQGTGA. For the CDR3, the DNA is TGTGCCAGCAGCTTTGGGTATTCCAATGAGCAGTTCTTC. Amino acid sequence: CASSFGYSNEQFF.

The chain links TRBV5-6 to TRBJ2-1; the D call may be TRBD1 or TRBD2 (5 bases each). Germline CDR1 is SGHDT and CDR2 is YYEEEE. The CDR3 sequence is 15 residues long. Trimming pared 1 base from V and 4 bases from J, leaving 12 bases between. CDR3 sequence: CASSLFFGGYNEQFF. The CDR3 coding sequence is TGTGCCAGCAGCTTGTTTTTTGGGGGATACAATGAGCAGTTCTTC.

This clone came up a few times. The V and J genes are TRBV18 and TRBJ1-5; 7 nucleotides agree with TRBD1. This CDR3 has 13 residues. Germline V lookup: CDR1 KGHSH, CDR2 LQKENI. J gave up 7 bases and V 5 bases, and 5 bases lay outside the gene matches. CDR3 sequence reads: CASSTQGSQPQHF. The CDR3 coding sequence is TGTGCCAGCTCAACACAGGGGAGCCAGCCCCAGCATTTT.

The rearrangement joins TRBV25-1 to TRBJ2-1; no firm D call. Germline values: CDR1 MGHDK, CDR2 SYGVNS. The CDR3 is 14 residues long. The V end lost 2 bases, the J end lost 4 bases, and 9 bases lay between the germline ends. CDR3 amino acids: CASSEQAQYNEQFF. The CDR3 nucleotides read TGTGCCAGCAGTGAACAGGCCCAATACAATGAGCAGTTCTTC.

The V gene is TRBV2, the J gene TRBJ1-3; D is possibly TRBD1 (6 bases). This CDR3 is 17 amino acids long. Deletions cut 2 bases from V and 0 bases from J, with 14 bases between. Germline values: CDR1 SNHLY, CDR2 FYNNEI. The CDR3 bases are TGTGCCAGCAGTGAACCCGGGGCAGGGGTCTCTGGAAACACCATATATTTT. It yields the protein CASSEPGAGVSGNTIYF.

This clone came up once. The chain couples TRBV10-3 to TRBJ2-2, with D uncertain. Looked up from germline, CDR1 is ENHRY and CDR2 is SYGVKD. V lost 8 bases to trimming and J lost 0 bases, with 13 bases between them. The CDR3 loop spans 15 amino acids. CDR3 protein: CAIGRAATNTGELFF. Written as DNA, the CDR3 is TGTGCCATCGGCCGGGCAGCGACGAACACCGGGGAGCTGTTTTTT.

The chain has TRBV29-1 and TRBJ1-1; D is undetermined. V lost 3 bases, J lost 1 base, and 6 bases lay in between. CDR1 and CDR2 (germline): SQVTM, ANQGSEA. This CDR3 has 12 residues. CDR3 sequence reads: CSVDEENTEAFF. The CDR3 nucleotides are TGCAGCGTTGATGAGGAGAACACTGAAGCTTTCTTT.

This chain connects TRBV29-1 to TRBJ2-1; D tentatively reads TRBD1 or TRBD2 (5 bases each). The CDR3 loop spans 11 amino acids. Trimming removed 7 bases from V and 5 bases from J, with 9 bases in between. CDR1 SQVTM and CDR2 ANQGSEA come from the germline V gene. The CDR3 region is CSAGTNNEQFF. As DNA, the CDR3 is TGCAGCGCCGGGACCAACAATGAGCAGTTCTTC.

A few counts support this clone. V gene TRBV2 combines with J gene TRBJ1-3, with 7 nucleotides matching TRBD1. The CDR3 is 14 amino acids. The V gene's germline CDR1 is SNHLY and CDR2 FYNNEI. V trimming: 8 bases; J trimming: 0 bases; junction bases outside the gene matches: 4. CDR3 in DNA: TGTGCCAGCGGGACAGACCTCTCTGGAAACACCATATATTTT. This sequence encodes CASGTDLSGNTIYF.

As for this clone: A read error may account for a junction end that differs from germline. The V and J genes are TRBV7-8 and TRBJ2-7; TRBD2 matches at 10 bases. CDR3 length: 14 residues. Germline loops: CDR1 SGHVS, CDR2 FQNEAQ. DNA for the CDR3: TGTGCCAGCAGCACTCCGGGACTAGCGAGCCCCGACAGCTTC. This encodes CASSTPGLASPDSF.

The V gene is TRBV5-6, the J gene TRBJ2-1, with D maybe TRBD2 (5 bases). CDR1 and CDR2 from the germline V gene are SGHDT and YYEEEE. The V and J ends lost 2 bases and 1 base respectively, with 10 bases between them. The CDR3 has 15 residues. The CDR3 loop is CASSFRRASYNEQFF. CDR3 nucleotide sequence: TGTGCCAGCAGCTTTCGGCGGGCTTCCTACAATGAGCAGTTCTTC.

The genes are TRBV5-1 and TRBJ1-2, with D possibly being TRBD1 (6 bases). The CDR3 covers 13 residues. Trimming pared 5 bases from V and 2 bases from J, leaving 10 bases between. CDR1 and CDR2 from the germline V gene are SGHRS and YFSETQ. CDR3 bases: TGCGCCAGCAGTCCCACAGGGAACTATGGCTACACCTTC. As protein: CASSPTGNYGYTF.

The rearrangement uses TRBV19 and TRBJ1-1, with TRBD1 matching over 8 bases. This CDR3 spans 15 amino acids. Looked up from germline, CDR1 is LNHDA and CDR2 is SQIVND (reference sequence). The V gene end was trimmed by 6 bases and the J gene end by 1 base; junction bases not matched to a gene: 7. The CDR3 is CASRNDRGGNTEAFF. CDR3 DNA sequence: TGTGCCAGTAGAAACGACAGGGGCGGGAACACTGAAGCTTTCTTT.

The chain uses TRBV13 and TRBJ1-1; D remains ambiguous. This CDR3 has 14 residues. Deletions cut 3 bases from V and 0 bases from J, with 8 bases between. Germline CDR1 reads PRHDT; CDR2 reads FYEKMQ (reference sequence). In nucleotides, the CDR3 is TGTGCCAGCAGCTTTGCCAGCATGAACACTGAAGCTTTCTTT. This sequence encodes CASSFASMNTEAFF.

The genes are TRBV4-2 and TRBJ2-7; D unclear. Per germline, CDR1 LGHNA and CDR2 YNFKEQ. This CDR3 has 15 residues. Trimming took 0 bases from V and 1 from J, leaving 10 bases between them. The DNA of the CDR3 is TGTGCCAGCAGCCAAGACAGGACGGTTTCCTACGAGCAGTACTTC. Amino acids: CASSQDRTVSYEQYF.

The rearrangement uses TRBV6-5 and TRBJ1-2, with D unclear. The CDR3 length is 16 residues. With 2 bases removed from V and 4 bases from J, the gap between germline ends came to 17 bases. The germline V gene has CDR1 MNHEY and CDR2 SVGAGI. CDR3 loop: CASSYRLNTILYGYTF. Here the CDR3 DNA reads TGTGCCAGCAGTTACCGCCTTAACACTATCCTCTATGGCTACACCTTC.

CDR3 residues: CASSSDRVYYGYTF. CDR3 nucleotides: TGTGCCAGCAGTTCCGACAGGGTCTACTATGGCTACACCTTC. V and J are TRBV28 and TRBJ1-2; TRBD1 aligns across 7 bases. The CDR3 has 14 residues. J was trimmed by 3 bases and V by 4 bases; bases with no gene match: 5. Germline CDR1 MDHEN, CDR2 SYDVKM.

The chain employs TRBV4-1 and TRBJ2-3; D is perhaps TRBD1 (6 bases). The germline V gene encodes CDR1 MGHRA and CDR2 YSYEKL. There are 15 residues in the CDR3. Trimming pared 5 bases from V and 2 bases from J, leaving 14 bases between. The CDR3 region has the DNA TGCGCCAGCAGCTCAGCCGGGACACTCACAGATACGCAGTATTTT. Protein product: CASSSAGTLTDTQYF.

V gene TRBV7-6 combines with J gene TRBJ2-3; D ambiguous. Germline V gene data show CDR1 as SGHVS and CDR2 as FNYEAQ. Trimming left V 5 bases short and J 6 bases short, with 9 bases between. The CDR3 extends over 12 amino acids. The CDR3 DNA sequence: TGTGCCAGCAGCCCGATTCAGGATACGCAGTATTTT. Translation gives CASSPIQDTQYF.

The chain joins TRBV9 to TRBJ1-2, with 10 bases lining up with TRBD1. This CDR3 has 14 residues. Germline CDR1 and CDR2: SGDLS and YYNGEE. The junction had 4 bases not matched to a gene; V was cut back by 4 bases and J by 4 bases. CDR3 sequence: CASSPGTGVYGYTF. CDR3 coding DNA: TGTGCCAGCAGCCCCGGGACAGGGGTCTATGGCTACACCTTC.

The chain uses TRBV4-3 and TRBJ2-1; D might be TRBD2 (7 bases). The CDR3 is made up of 15 amino acids. CDR1 and CDR2 from the germline V gene are LGHNA and YSLEER. Trimming cost V 0 bases and J 9 bases, with 15 bases left between them. CDR3 amino acids: CASSQEAGASGEQFF. CDR3 nucleotides: TGCGCCAGCAGCCAAGAGGCGGGGGCGAGCGGTGAGCAGTTCTTC.